A selection of T cell receptor beta chains follows, all from one sample in a study of T cell responses to AZD1222 COVID-19 vaccine. Using immunoSEQ multiplex PCR, the repertoire was profiled, and TCRdb retains in-frame clones only, with some absent. The repertoire holds approximately 94,000 clones, with roughly 89% as singletons. The material was peripheral blood, obtained on day 0 of AZD1222 vaccination. These TCRs come from an adult in good health. Both conserved end residues are part of each CDR3. A D gene is named only where the DNA matches it firmly. Expanded clones are given a class, and other clones once, few, many or no size at all.

TRBD1,TRBJ1-1,TRBV6-1,13,few,CASSDLNRGEAFF,TGTGCCAGCAGTGATTTGAACAGGGGTGAAGCTTTCTTT
.,TRBJ2-5,TRBV6-5,14,.,CASSLGWGSETQYF,TGTGCCAGCAGCCTAGGGTGGGGTTCGGAGACCCAGTACTTC
TRBD1,TRBJ1-2,TRBV3-1/TRBV3-2,16,.,CASSPSWDSANYGYTF,TGTGCCAGCAGCCCGTCTTGGGACAGTGCTAACTATGGCTACACCTTC
TRBD2,TRBJ2-3,TRBV2,15,.,CASSDAGGGTDTQYF,TGTGCCAGCAGTGACGCGGGGGGTGGGACAGATACGCAGTATTTT
.,TRBJ2-3,TRBV7-2,15,few,CASSLAPEITDTQYF,TGTGCCAGCAGCTTAGCACCGGAGATCACAGATACGCAGTATTTT
.,TRBJ2-2,TRBV9,15,.,CASSVGQTPSGELFF,TGTGCCAGCAGCGTAGGACAGACTCCCTCCGGGGAGCTGTTTTTT
.,TRBJ1-1,TRBV19,13,.,CASGVTLNTEAFF,TGTGCCAGTGGCGTAACACTGAACACTGAAGCTTTCTTT
.,TRBJ1-1,TRBV21-1,13,.,CASTGRTNTEAFF,TGTGCCAGCACGGGCAGGACGAACACTGAAGCTTTCTTT
.,TRBJ2-1,TRBV4-3,17,.,CASSQEYDRPMMNEQFF,TGCGCCAGCAGCCAAGAATATGACAGGCCGATGATGAATGAGCAGTTCTTC
TRBD1,TRBJ2-7,TRBV6-5,14,.,CASSFDRDSYEQYF,TGTGCCAGCAGCTTCGACAGGGACTCCTACGAGCAGTACTTC
.,TRBJ2-2,TRBV18,15,.,CASSVQGTNTGELFF,TGTGCCAGCTCAGTACAGGGAACGAACACCGGGGAGCTGTTTTTT
TRBD2,TRBJ2-3,TRBV15,15,.,CATSSGEASGTTQYF,TGTGCCACCAGCAGTGGGGAGGCTAGCGGGACAACGCAGTATTTT
.,TRBJ1-2,TRBV7-6,15,.,CASSLQPGQSYGYTF,TGTGCCAGCAGCCTACAACCGGGACAAAGTTATGGCTACACCTTC
.,TRBJ2-4,TRBV3-1/TRBV3-2,19,.,CASSPTPSGHSSDKNIQYF,TGTGCCAGCAGCCCTACCCCTAGTGGCCACAGCTCGGACAAAAACATTCAGTACTTC
TRBD1,TRBJ1-2,TRBV7-9,15,once,CASSSPTGVAYGYTF,TGTGCCAGCAGCTCACCGACAGGGGTGGCCTATGGCTACACCTTC
TRBD2,TRBJ2-5,TRBV5-1,15,few,CASSLGLAGVETQYF,TGCGCCAGCAGCCTTGGACTAGCGGGAGTCGAGACCCAGTACTTC
.,TRBJ2-5,TRBV24-1,14,.,CATSEWGHKETQYF,TGTGCCACCAGTGAATGGGGGCACAAAGAGACCCAGTACTTC
.,TRBJ2-5,TRBV10-3,14,.,CAISPSPREETQYF,TGTGCCATCAGTCCATCCCCCAGGGAAGAGACCCAGTACTTC
.,TRBJ1-4,TRBV7-9,14,.,CASSFQSSNEKLFF,TGTGCCAGCAGCTTCCAATCCTCGAATGAAAAACTGTTTTTT
.,TRBJ1-2,TRBV3-1/TRBV3-2,13,.,CASSQRGIYGYTF,TGTGCCAGCAGCCAAAGGGGGATTTATGGCTACACCTTC
.,TRBJ2-7,TRBV10-1,15,.,CASSDPYLSSYEQYF,TGCGCCAGCAGTGACCCTTATCTGAGCTCCTACGAGCAGTACTTC
TRBD1,TRBJ1-5,TRBV5-4,13,.,CASSLDREQPQHF,TGTGCCAGCAGCCTCGACAGGGAGCAGCCCCAGCATTTT
.,TRBJ1-2,TRBV30,12,few,CAWRDGNYGYTF,TGTGCCTGGAGGGACGGGAACTATGGCTACACCTTC
.,TRBJ1-1,TRBV5-1,15,.,CASSLREGPNTEAFF,TGCGCCAGCAGCTTGCGGGAGGGTCCCAACACTGAAGCTTTCTTT
.,TRBJ2-2,TRBV6-1,18,.,CASSDFTGFSSNTGELFF,TGTGCCAGCAGTGATTTTACAGGCTTCTCCTCGAACACCGGGGAGCTGTTTTTT
TRBD1,TRBJ1-2,TRBV4-2,16,.,CASSLYRTGGIYGYTF,TGTGCCAGCAGCCTCTACCGGACAGGTGGAATCTATGGCTACACCTTC
.,TRBJ1-3,TRBV13,14,.,CASSTGRGGNTIYF,TGTGCCAGCAGCACCGGCAGGGGAGGAAACACCATATATTTT
TRBD1,TRBJ1-3,TRBV3-1/TRBV3-2,17,many,CASSQARTGFSGNTIYF,TGTGCCAGCAGCCAAGCTCGGACAGGGTTTTCTGGAAACACCATATATTTT
TRBD1,TRBJ2-7,TRBV18,15,.,CASSPGTGSYGEQYF,TGTGCCAGCTCCCCTGGGACAGGGTCGTATGGCGAGCAGTACTTC
.,TRBJ2-7,TRBV9,15,.,CASSVVMADSYEQYF,TGTGCCAGCAGCGTCGTTATGGCGGATTCCTACGAGCAGTACTTC
.,TRBJ1-2,TRBV19,16,.,CASRSRGAEVSYGYTF,TGTGCCAGTAGGTCGCGGGGGGCCGAAGTTTCCTATGGCTACACCTTC
TRBD2,TRBJ2-3,TRBV6-2/TRBV6-3,14,.,CASSLGGYTDTQYF,TGTGCCAGCAGCCTGGGAGGGTACACAGATACGCAGTATTTT
.,TRBJ1-5,TRBV4-1,13,.,CASSQDAGQPQHF,TGCGCCAGCAGCCAAGATGCGGGTCAGCCCCAGCATTTT
TRBD2,TRBJ2-1,TRBV19,14,.,CASSNSPTSGRVFF,TGTGCCAGTAGTAATTCCCCCACTAGCGGGAGGGTGTTCTTC
.,TRBJ1-2,TRBV7-3,13,.,CASSLTPRHDYTF,TGTGCCAGCAGCTTAACCCCTCGACACGATTACACCTTC
.,TRBJ2-2,TRBV6-5,14,.,CASIYTTGPGELFF,TGTGCCAGCATTTACACAACAGGCCCCGGGGAGCTGTTTTTT
.,TRBJ2-6,TRBV5-4,15,.,CASSQRLGEANVLTF,TGTGCCAGCAGCCAAAGACTAGGCGAGGCCAACGTCCTGACTTTC
TRBD1,TRBJ2-7,TRBV29-1,13,.,CSGTGQGTYEQYF,TGCAGCGGTACGGGACAGGGAACCTACGAGCAGTACTTC
.,TRBJ1-2,TRBV2,14,.,CASTEQGPIYGYTF,TGTGCCAGCACCGAACAGGGACCGATTTATGGCTACACCTTC
TRBD1,TRBJ2-5,TRBV3-1/TRBV3-2,14,.,CASSPTGPGETQYF,TGTGCCAGCAGCCCGACAGGGCCTGGGGAGACCCAGTACTTC
.,TRBJ1-2,TRBV21-1,18,.,CASSKRWSRPLAYYGYTF,TGTGCCAGCAGCAAGAGGTGGTCCCGTCCCCTTGCTTACTATGGCTACACCTTC
.,TRBJ1-6,TRBV6-2/TRBV6-3,14,once,CASSYRTRNSPLHF,TGTGCCAGCAGTTACCGGACCCGCAATTCACCCCTCCACTTT
TRBD2,TRBJ2-2,TRBV9,13,.,CASSEAGEGELFF,TGTGCCAGCAGCGAAGCGGGGGAAGGGGAGCTGTTTTTT